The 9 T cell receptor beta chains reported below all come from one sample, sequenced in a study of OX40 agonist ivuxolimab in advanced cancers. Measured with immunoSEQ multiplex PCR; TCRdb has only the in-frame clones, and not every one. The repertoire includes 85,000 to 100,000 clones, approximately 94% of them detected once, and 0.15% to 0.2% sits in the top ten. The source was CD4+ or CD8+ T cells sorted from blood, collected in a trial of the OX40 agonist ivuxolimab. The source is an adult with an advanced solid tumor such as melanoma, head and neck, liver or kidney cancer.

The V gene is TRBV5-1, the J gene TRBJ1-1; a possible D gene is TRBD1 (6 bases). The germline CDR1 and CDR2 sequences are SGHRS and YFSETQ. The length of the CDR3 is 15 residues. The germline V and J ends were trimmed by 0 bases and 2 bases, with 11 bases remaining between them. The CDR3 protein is CASSLAGGFNTEAFF. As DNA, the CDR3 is TGCGCCAGCAGCTTGGCTGGGGGCTTTAACACTGAAGCTTTCTTT.

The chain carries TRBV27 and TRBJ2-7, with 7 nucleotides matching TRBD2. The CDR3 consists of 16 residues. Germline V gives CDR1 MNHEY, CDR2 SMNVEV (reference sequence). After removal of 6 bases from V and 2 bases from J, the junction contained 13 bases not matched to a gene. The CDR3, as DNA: TGTGCCAGCAGAAACTCCGGGACTACCGTTCCCTACGAGCAGTACTTC. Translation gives CASRNSGTTVPYEQYF.

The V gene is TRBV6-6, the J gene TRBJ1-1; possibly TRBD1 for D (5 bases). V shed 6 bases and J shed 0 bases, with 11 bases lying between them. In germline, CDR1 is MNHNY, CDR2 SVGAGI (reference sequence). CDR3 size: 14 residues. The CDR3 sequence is CASRSPGLNTEAFF. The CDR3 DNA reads TGTGCCAGCAGAAGTCCGGGACTGAACACTGAAGCTTTCTTT.

The chain's CDR3 is CASSKHDQETQYF. For the CDR3, the DNA is TGTGCCAGTAGTAAGCATGACCAAGAGACCCAGTACTTC. The V and J genes are TRBV19 and TRBJ2-5; D is ambiguous. The CDR3 is 13 residues long. Germline V lookup: CDR1 LNHDA, CDR2 SQIVND (reference sequence). V dropped 4 bases and J dropped 0 bases, with 6 bases sitting between them.

The CDR3 is CASSYSGAGAYEQYF. CDR3 DNA: TGTGCCAGCAGTTACTCTGGGGCAGGGGCCTACGAGCAGTACTTC. The chain joins TRBV6-5 to TRBJ2-7; a weak D match, TRBD1 (6 bases). This CDR3 contains 15 residues. Trimming stripped 0 bases from V and 2 bases from J, with 11 bases between. Germline V gene sequence: CDR1 MNHEY, CDR2 SVGAGI.

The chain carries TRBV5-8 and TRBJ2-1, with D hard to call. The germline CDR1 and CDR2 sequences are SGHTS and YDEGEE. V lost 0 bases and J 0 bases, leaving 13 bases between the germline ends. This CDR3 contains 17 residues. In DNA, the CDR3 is TGTGCCAGCAGCTTGGGGGCGGTGAAGAGCTCCTACAATGAGCAGTTCTTC. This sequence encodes CASSLGAVKSSYNEQFF.

The CDR3 nucleotides are TGTGCCAGCAGCTTAACGAGGGGTAACACTGAAGCTTTCTTT. Its protein is CASSLTRGNTEAFF. This chain connects TRBV11-3 to TRBJ1-1; TRBD1 is a possible D gene (5 bases). This CDR3 comprises 14 residues. Germline values: CDR1 SGHNT, CDR2 YENEEA. V was cut by 2 bases and J by 2 bases, with 9 bases left in between.

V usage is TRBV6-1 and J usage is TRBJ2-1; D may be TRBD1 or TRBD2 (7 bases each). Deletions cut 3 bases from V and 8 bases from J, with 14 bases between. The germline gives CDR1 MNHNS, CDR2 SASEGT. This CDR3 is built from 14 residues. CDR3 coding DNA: TGTGCCAGCAGTGAGCTAGCAGGGGGGGATGAGCAGTTCTTC. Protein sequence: CASSELAGGDEQFF.

CDR3 nucleotides: TGTGCCAGCAGCTTCTGGGGAGGGAATGGAGCCAAAAACATTCAGTACTTC. Translating gives CASSFWGGNGAKNIQYF. V gene TRBV7-2 combines with J gene TRBJ2-4; 7 bases match TRBD2. The length of the CDR3 is 17 residues. Germline lookup yields CDR1 SGHTA and CDR2 FQGNSA. J was trimmed by 0 bases and V by 3 bases; bases with no gene match: 8.